This entry lists 2 T cell receptor beta chains sequenced from one sample in a study of human T cells and chemical hapten exposure. Time point: patch test 1, 2 weeks after DPC sensitization. Treatment defined: therapeutic diphenylcyclopropenone sensitization with weekly scalp DPC. TCRdb called the RACE reads again in MiXCR, with one record for every CDR3 protein. The profile covers about 360,000 distinct CDR3 sequences, with around 7% appearing a single time and roughly 7.9% taken by the ten largest. The specimen comprised whole blood, sampled in connection with sensitization to the hapten diphenylcyclopropenone (DPC). These TCRs come from a woman aged 18-35 years with alopecia areata. Some clones in this sample may be carry-over from other donors' samples.

This sequence joins TRBV20-1 and TRBJ1-1, with D possibly matching TRBD1 (5 bases). CDR3 size: 14 residues. Germline CDR1 and CDR2: DFQATT and SNEGSKA (reference sequence). V lost 4 bases, J lost 2 bases, and 14 bases lay in between. The CDR3 spells CSATPSDRNTEAFF. Here the CDR3 DNA reads TGCAGTGCTACCCCATCCGACAGAAACACTGAAGCTTTCTTT.

The J gene is TRBJ1-2, the V gene TRBV6-5; D remains ambiguous. The CDR3 covers 14 residues. Germline assignment: CDR1 MNHEY and CDR2 SVGAGI. V lost 5 bases and J 0 bases, leaving 10 bases between the germline ends. In nucleotides, the CDR3 is TGTGCCAGCAGTCGTGGGATACCTAACTATGGCTACACCTTC. It yields the protein CASSRGIPNYGYTF.